The subject of this entry is one T cell receptor (beta chain). The data were taken from a study of cytomegalovirus exposure and HLA in healthy donors. Both 60 Vbeta primers and 13 Jbeta primers went into the PCR. The protocol was immunoSEQ multiplex PCR, while the TCRdb copy is restricted to in-frame clones and leaves out a portion. The sample has about 200,000 clones, roughly 86% seen once; the top ten hold 1.5% to 2%. CDR1 and CDR2 from the germline V gene are KGHSH and LQKENI. The CDR3 sequence is 14 residues long. Trimming left V 3 bases short and J 5 bases short, with 14 bases between. Sequencing used PBMCs. This sequence was found in a woman aged 18 to 35 in good health and CMV-seronegative. V is TRBV18 and J is TRBJ2-7, with D possibly matching TRBD2 (7 bases). The chain's CDR3 is CASSPGRGSHEQYF. In DNA form, the CDR3 reads TGTGCCAGCTCACCGGGGAGGGGGAGCCACGAGCAGTACTTC.